The clone carrying this T cell receptor (beta chain) has ten or more counts. Its antigen is as yet unknown. The data originate from a study of T cells in Graves' hyperthyroidism and ophthalmopathy. Whole-study context: Peripheral blood was drawn at first diagnosis, prior to all treatment. General study results and limits: With a median lead of approximately 6 months before onset, the model predicted ophthalmopathy. The majority of expanded thyroid clonotypes above 0.001 also appeared in blood.

V lost 6 bases and J lost 5, with 16 bases in between. The CDR3 length is 15 residues. Germline values: CDR1 KGHDR, CDR2 SFDVKD. RNA transcripts provided the source from which TCR beta CDR3 regions were amplified. Carried out on the TCR CDR3, a first-round RT-PCR used the HTBI primer set. TCRdb re-called the multiplex PCR reads through MiXCR, storing one row per CDR3 protein. The table lists about 640,000 distinct CDR3 sequences, 14% of them singletons. The TCR comes from a woman aged 50 to 65 with Graves' ophthalmopathy. The genes are TRBV24-1 and TRBJ2-1; D gene unclear. The sequencing input was blood. CDR3 in amino acids: CATSPGWPGNNEQFF. CDR3 sequence (DNA): TGTGCCACCAGTCCCGGGTGGCCCGGCAACAATGAGCAGTTCTTC.